These 7 T cell receptor beta chains were all obtained from the same sample, sequenced in a study of T cell responses to AZD1222 COVID-19 vaccine. TCRdb keeps only in-frame clones here, not all; method: immunoSEQ multiplex PCR. The sample holds about 140,000 clones, roughly 92% seen once. Sample: peripheral blood, taken 28 days after the second AZD1222 dose. These receptors were collected from an adult who received the AZD1222 COVID-19 vaccine.

The chain carries TRBV5-5 and TRBJ2-7; TRBD1 matches at 11 bases. The junction had 9 bases not matched to a gene; V was cut back by 4 bases and J by 6 bases. From germline, CDR1 is SGHKS and CDR2 YYEKEE (reference sequence). The CDR3 has 15 residues. The CDR3 here is CASSLAGTGGGEQYF. CDR3 nucleotides: TGTGCCAGCAGCCTCGCCGGGACAGGGGGTGGCGAGCAGTACTTC.

CDR3 coding DNA: TGTGCCAGCAGCCAAGATCGATTGTCTGGGGCCAACGTCCTGACTTTC. This sequence encodes CASSQDRLSGANVLTF. The chain employs TRBV4-2 and TRBJ2-6; D uncertain. Looked up from germline, CDR1 is LGHNA and CDR2 is YNFKEQ. The CDR3 consists of 16 residues. V lost 0 bases and J 1 base, leaving 7 bases between the germline ends.

The chain uses TRBV24-1 and TRBJ1-1; D gene unclear. V was cut by 9 bases and J by 5 bases, with 9 bases left in between. CDR1 is KGHDR and CDR2 is SFDVKD in the germline V gene. The CDR3 runs to 11 residues. The CDR3 sequence: CATGSGTEAFF. The DNA of the CDR3 is TGTGCCACCGGGTCCGGGACTGAAGCTTTCTTT.

The V and J genes are TRBV5-1 and TRBJ2-7; no definite D call. The CDR3 contains 15 residues. Germline lookup yields CDR1 SGHRS and CDR2 YFSETQ. V was shortened by 0 bases and J by 3 bases, with 13 bases between the two germline ends. CDR3 sequence: CASSLAGQVNYEQYF. The CDR3 nucleotides read TGCGCCAGCAGCTTGGCGGGCCAAGTCAACTACGAGCAGTACTTC.

The chain uses TRBV9 and TRBJ1-2; the D is unclear. The V gene's germline CDR1 is SGDLS and CDR2 YYNGEE. With 0 bases removed from V and 6 bases from J, the gap between germline ends came to 9 bases. The CDR3 contains 13 residues. CDR3 loop: CASSVGPRDGYTF. CDR3 bases: TGTGCCAGCAGCGTAGGACCTCGGGATGGCTACACCTTC.

The rearrangement links TRBV5-4 to TRBJ2-7, with D perhaps matching TRBD1 (6 bases). Per the germline V gene, CDR1 is SGHNT and CDR2 is YYREEE (reference sequence). The CDR3 length is 15 residues. With 4 bases removed from V and 0 bases from J, the gap between germline ends came to 14 bases. CDR3 sequence (DNA): TGTGCCAGCAGCCCCACCGACAGGTTCTCCTACGAGCAGTACTTC. Amino acid sequence: CASSPTDRFSYEQYF. Filled out from reference TRBV5-4 and TRBJ2-7, the complete variable domain reads ETGVTQSPTHLIKTRGQQVTLRCSSQSGHNTVSWYQQALGQGPQFIFQYYREEENGRGNFPPRFSGLQFPNYSSELNVNALELDDSALYLCASSPTDRFSYEQYFGPGTRLTVT.

The chain recombines TRBV2 with TRBJ1-5; tentative D call: TRBD1 (5 bases). The CDR3 spans 15 residues. V was pared by 4 bases and J by 3 bases, with 13 bases between. From germline, CDR1 is SNHLY and CDR2 FYNNEI. The CDR3 region has the DNA TGTGCCAGCAGTGGCCAGACAGACTACAATCAGCCCCAGCATTTT. Protein product: CASSGQTDYNQPQHF.